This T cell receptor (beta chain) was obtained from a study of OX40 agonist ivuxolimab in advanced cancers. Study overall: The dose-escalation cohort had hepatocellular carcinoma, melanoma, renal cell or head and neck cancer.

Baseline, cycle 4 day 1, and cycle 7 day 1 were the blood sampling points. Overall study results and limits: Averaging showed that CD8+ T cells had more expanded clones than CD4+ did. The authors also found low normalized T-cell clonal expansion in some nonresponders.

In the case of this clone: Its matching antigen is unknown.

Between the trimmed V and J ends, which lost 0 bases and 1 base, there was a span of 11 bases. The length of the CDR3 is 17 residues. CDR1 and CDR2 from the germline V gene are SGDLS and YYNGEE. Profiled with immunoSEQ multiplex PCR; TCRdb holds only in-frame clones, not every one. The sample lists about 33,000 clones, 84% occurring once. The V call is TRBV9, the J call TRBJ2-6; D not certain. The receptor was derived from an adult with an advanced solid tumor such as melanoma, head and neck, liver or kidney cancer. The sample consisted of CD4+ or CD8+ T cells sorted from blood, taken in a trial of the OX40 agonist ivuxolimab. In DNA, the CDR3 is TGTGCCAGCAGCGTAGAGGGCGGCAGGTCTGGGGCCAACGTCCTGACTTTC. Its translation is CASSVEGGRSGANVLTF.